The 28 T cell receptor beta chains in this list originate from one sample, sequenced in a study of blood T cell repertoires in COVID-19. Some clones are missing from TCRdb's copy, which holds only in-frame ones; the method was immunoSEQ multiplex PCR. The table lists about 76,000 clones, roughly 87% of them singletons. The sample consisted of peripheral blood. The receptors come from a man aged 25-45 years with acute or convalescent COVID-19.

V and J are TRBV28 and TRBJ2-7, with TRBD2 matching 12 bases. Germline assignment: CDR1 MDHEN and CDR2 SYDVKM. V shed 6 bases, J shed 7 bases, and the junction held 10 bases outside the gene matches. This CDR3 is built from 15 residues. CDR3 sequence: CASSLKTSGSWEQYF. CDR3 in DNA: TGTGCCAGCAGCCTCAAGACTAGCGGGAGTTGGGAGCAGTACTTC.

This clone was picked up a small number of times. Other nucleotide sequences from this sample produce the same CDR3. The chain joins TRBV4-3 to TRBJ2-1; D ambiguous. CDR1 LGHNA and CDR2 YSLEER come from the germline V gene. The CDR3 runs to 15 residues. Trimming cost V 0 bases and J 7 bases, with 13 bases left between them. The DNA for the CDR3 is TGCGCCAGCAGCCAAGAAGGTGGCCGACTGAATGAGCAGTTCTTC. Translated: CASSQEGGRLNEQFF.

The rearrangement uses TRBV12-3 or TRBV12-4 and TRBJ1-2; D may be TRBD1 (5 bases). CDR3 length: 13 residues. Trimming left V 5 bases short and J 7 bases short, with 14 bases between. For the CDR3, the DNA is TGTGCCAGCAGTCTGACAGTTCTGGGTGGCTACACCTTC. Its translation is CASSLTVLGGYTF.

The CDR3 here is CASSQWPIGVVSSYEQYF. DNA of the CDR3: TGTGCCAGCAGCCAATGGCCTATCGGAGTCGTTAGCTCCTACGAGCAGTACTTC. V usage is TRBV16 and J usage is TRBJ2-7; unclear D gene. The germline V and J ends were trimmed by 1 base and 0 bases, with 19 bases remaining between them. This CDR3 has 18 amino acids. CDR1 is KGHSY, CDR2 FQNENV, per germline.

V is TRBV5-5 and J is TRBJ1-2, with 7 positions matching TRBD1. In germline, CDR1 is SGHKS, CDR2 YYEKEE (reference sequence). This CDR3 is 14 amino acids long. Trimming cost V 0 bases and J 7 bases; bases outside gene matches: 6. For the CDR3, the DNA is TGTGCCAGCAGCTTGGATAGGGGGCGTTCTGGCTACACCTTC. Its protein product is CASSLDRGRSGYTF.

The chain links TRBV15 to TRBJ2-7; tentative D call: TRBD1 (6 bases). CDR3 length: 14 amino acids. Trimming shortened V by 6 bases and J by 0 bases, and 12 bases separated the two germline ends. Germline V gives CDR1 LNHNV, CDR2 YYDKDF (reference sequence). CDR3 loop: CATRKQGSSYEQYF. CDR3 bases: TGTGCCACCAGGAAACAGGGAAGCTCCTACGAGCAGTACTTC.

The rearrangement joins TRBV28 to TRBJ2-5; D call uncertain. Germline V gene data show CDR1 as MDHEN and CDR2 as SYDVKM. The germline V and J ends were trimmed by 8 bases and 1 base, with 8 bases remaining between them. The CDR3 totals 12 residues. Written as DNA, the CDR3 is TGTGCCAGCGCAGATCCCCAAGAGACCCAGTACTTC. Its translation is CASADPQETQYF.

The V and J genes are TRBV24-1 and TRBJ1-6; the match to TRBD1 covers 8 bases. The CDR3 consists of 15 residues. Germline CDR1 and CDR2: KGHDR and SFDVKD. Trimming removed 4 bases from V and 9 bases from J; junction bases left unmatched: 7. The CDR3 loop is CATSDGTGAGSPLHF. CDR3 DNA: TGTGCCACCAGTGACGGGACAGGCGCGGGTTCACCCCTCCACTTT.

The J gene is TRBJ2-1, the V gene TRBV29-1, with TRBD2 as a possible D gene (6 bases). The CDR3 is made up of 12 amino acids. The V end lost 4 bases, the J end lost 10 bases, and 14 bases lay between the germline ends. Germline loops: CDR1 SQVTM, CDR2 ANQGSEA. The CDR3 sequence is CSVAEAGNEQFF. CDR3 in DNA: TGCAGCGTTGCGGAAGCGGGTAACGAGCAGTTCTTC.

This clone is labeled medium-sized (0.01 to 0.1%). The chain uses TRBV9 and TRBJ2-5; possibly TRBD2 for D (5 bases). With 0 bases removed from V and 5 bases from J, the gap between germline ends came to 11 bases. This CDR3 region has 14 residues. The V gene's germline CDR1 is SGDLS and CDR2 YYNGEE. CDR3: CASSVGSGAETQYF. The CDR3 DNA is TGTGCCAGCAGCGTAGGAAGCGGCGCTGAGACCCAGTACTTC.

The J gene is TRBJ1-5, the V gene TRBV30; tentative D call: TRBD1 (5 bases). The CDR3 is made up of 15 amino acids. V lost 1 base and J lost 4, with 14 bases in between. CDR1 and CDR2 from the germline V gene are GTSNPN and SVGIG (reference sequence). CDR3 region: CAWSERLGGNQPQHF. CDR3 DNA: TGTGCCTGGAGTGAGAGACTGGGGGGGAATCAGCCCCAGCATTTT.

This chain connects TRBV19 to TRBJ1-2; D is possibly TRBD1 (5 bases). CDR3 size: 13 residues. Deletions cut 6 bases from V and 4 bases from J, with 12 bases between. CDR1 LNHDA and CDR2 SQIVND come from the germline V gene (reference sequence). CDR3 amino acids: CASSPSGIYGYTF. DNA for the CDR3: TGTGCCAGTAGCCCCTCAGGGATCTATGGCTACACCTTC. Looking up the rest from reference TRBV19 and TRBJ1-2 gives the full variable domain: DGGITQSPKYLFRKEGQNVTLSCEQNLNHDAMYWYRQDPGQGLRLIYYSQIVNDFQKGDIAEGYSVSREKKESFPLTVTSAQKNPTAFYLCASSPSGIYGYTFGSGTRLTVV.

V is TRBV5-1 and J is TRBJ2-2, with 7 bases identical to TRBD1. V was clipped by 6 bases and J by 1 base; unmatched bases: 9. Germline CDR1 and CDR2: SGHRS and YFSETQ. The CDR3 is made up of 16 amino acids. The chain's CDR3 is CASNEPRTGNTGELFF. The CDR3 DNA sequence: TGCGCCAGCAACGAACCACGGACAGGGAACACCGGGGAGCTGTTTTTT.

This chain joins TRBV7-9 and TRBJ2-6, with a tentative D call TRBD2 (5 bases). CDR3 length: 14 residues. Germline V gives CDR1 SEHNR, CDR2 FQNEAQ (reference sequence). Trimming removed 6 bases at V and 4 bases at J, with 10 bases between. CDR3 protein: CASSRVAGANVLTF. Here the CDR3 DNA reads TGTGCCAGCAGTAGGGTAGCGGGGGCCAACGTCCTGACTTTC.

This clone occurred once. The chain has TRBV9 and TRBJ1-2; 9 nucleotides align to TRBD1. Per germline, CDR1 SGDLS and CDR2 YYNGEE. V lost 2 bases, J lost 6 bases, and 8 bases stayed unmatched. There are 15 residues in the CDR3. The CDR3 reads CASSVSQGAGDGYTF. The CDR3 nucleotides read TGTGCCAGCAGCGTCTCACAGGGGGCGGGTGATGGCTACACCTTC.

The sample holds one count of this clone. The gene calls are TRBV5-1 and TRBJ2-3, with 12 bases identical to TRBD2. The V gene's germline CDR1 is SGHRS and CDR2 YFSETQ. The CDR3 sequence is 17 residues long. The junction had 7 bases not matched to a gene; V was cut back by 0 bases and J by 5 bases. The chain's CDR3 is CASSLAASGRAIDTQYF. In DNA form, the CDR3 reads TGCGCCAGCAGCTTGGCGGCTAGCGGGAGGGCCATAGATACGCAGTATTTT.

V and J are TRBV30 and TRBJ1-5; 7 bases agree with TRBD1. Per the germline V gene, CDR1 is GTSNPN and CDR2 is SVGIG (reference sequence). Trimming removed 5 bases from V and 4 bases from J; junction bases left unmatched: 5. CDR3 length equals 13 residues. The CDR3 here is CAWGTAQNQPQHF. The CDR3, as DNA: TGTGCCTGGGGGACAGCCCAAAATCAGCCCCAGCATTTT.

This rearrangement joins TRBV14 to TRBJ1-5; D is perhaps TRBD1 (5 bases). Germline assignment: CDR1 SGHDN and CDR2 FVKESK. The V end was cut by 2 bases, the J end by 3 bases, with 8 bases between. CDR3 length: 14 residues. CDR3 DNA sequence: TGTGCCAGCAGCCAAACAGGTTTCAATCAGCCCCAGCATTTT. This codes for CASSQTGFNQPQHF.

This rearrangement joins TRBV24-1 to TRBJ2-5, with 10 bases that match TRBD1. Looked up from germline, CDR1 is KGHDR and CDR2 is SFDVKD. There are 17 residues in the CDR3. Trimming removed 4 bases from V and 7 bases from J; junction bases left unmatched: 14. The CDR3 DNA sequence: TGTGCCACCAGTGACTCAAGACCGGGACAGGGGCTAGGGACCCAGTACTTC. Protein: CATSDSRPGQGLGTQYF.

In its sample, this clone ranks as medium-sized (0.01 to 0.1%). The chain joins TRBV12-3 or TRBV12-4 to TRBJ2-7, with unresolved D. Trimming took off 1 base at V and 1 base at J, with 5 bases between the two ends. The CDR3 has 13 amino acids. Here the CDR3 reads CASSLGPSYEQYF. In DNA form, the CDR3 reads TGTGCCAGCAGTTTAGGGCCTTCCTACGAGCAGTACTTC.

The CDR3 DNA is TGTGCCAGCAGTACATACACCGGGGAGCTGTTTTTT. Translating gives CASSTYTGELFF. V is TRBV12-3 or TRBV12-4 and J is TRBJ2-2; D not certain. This CDR3 spans 12 amino acids. V dropped 5 bases and J dropped 3 bases, with 4 bases sitting between them.

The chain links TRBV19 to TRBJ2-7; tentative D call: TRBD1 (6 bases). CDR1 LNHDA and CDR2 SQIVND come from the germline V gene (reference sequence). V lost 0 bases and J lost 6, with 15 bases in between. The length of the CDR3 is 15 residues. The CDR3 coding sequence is TGTGCCAGTAGTATAGACAGGGGAACAACGGGCGAGCAGTACTTC. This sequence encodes CASSIDRGTTGEQYF.

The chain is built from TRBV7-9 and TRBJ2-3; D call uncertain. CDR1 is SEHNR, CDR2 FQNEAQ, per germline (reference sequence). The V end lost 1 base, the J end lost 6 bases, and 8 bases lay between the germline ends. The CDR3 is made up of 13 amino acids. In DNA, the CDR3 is TGTGCCAGCAGCTTAGTAGAGGCGGATACGCAGTATTTT. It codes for CASSLVEADTQYF.

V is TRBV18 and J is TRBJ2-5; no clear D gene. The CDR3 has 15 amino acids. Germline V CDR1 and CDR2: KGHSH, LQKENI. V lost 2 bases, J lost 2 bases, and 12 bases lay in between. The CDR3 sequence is CASSPGAGGQETQYF. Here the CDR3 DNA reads TGTGCCAGCTCACCAGGAGCCGGTGGACAAGAGACCCAGTACTTC.

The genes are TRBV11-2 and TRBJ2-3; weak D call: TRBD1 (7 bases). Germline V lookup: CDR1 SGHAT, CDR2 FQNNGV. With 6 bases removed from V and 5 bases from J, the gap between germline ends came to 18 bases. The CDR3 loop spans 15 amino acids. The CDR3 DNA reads TGTGCCAGCAGACGTGCAGGAGGGGGCGGAGATACGCAGTATTTT. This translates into CASRRAGGGGDTQYF.

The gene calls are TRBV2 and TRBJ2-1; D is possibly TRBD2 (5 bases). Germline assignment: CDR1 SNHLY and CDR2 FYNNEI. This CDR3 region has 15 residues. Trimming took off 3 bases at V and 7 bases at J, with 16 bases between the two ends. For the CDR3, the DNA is TGTGCCAGCAGTGACCCAGGTACAGCGGTGAATGAGCAGTTCTTC. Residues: CASSDPGTAVNEQFF.

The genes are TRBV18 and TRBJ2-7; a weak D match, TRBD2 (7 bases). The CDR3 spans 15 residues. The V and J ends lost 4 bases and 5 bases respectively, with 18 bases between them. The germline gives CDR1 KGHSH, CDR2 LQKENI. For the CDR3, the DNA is TGTGCCAGCTCACTCCGAGGGGGGGCTGTGGACGAGCAGTACTTC. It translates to CASSLRGGAVDEQYF.

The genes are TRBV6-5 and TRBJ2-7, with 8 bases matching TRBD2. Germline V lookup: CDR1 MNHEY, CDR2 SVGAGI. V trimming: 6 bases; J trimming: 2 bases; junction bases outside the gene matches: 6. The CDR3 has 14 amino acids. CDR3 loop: CASSPTGGAYEQYF. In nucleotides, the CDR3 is TGTGCCAGCAGCCCCACGGGAGGGGCCTACGAGCAGTACTTC.